This TCR beta chain originates from a study of blood T cell repertoires in COVID-19. Study information: PBMCs, B-cell-depleted T cells, or T cells were the source of the cDNA or gDNA that made up the material.

The repertoire was sequenced with immunoSEQ multiplex PCR; TCRdb's copy has only in-frame clones and lacks some. Of around 480,000 clones listed, 88% were seen once; the top ten hold about 12%. Germline-derived CDR1 and CDR2 are MNHNY and SVGAGI (reference sequence). The ends were cut back, 6 bases at V and 8 bases at J, with 19 bases in the middle. The CDR3 is 14 residues long. This chain connects TRBV6-6 to TRBJ1-2; perhaps TRBD1 as D (6 bases). Specimen: peripheral blood. This sequence was found in a woman aged 50 to 60 with COVID-19, enrolled during active disease. The CDR3 DNA follows: TGTGCCAGCAGGCCCACTCAGGGGCTAAGGGGCTACACCTTC. Encoded protein: CASRPTQGLRGYTF.